The following is a T cell receptor (beta chain) sequence with its context. Together with a sample-barcoded 5' primer, a J-beta primer mix was included in a second PCR lasting about 6 to 12 cycles. TCRdb independently ran MiXCR on the 5' RACE reads; one entry per CDR3 protein. The sample gives 700,000 to 800,000 distinct CDR3 sequences, roughly 44% of which show up once; roughly 19% is in the top ten. The record originates from a study of blood T cells in healthy people across ages. CDR1 is MNHEY, CDR2 SMNVEV, per germline (reference sequence). The CDR3 runs to 15 residues. V was trimmed by 0 bases and J by 0 bases, leaving 6 bases between them.

The source material was blood. The chain is built from TRBV27 and TRBJ1-3; D is ambiguous. The clonotype originates from an older woman in good health. The CDR3 loop reads CASSLSRRSGNTIYF. The DNA for the CDR3 is TGTGCCAGCAGTTTATCCAGGCGCTCTGGAAACACCATATATTTT.